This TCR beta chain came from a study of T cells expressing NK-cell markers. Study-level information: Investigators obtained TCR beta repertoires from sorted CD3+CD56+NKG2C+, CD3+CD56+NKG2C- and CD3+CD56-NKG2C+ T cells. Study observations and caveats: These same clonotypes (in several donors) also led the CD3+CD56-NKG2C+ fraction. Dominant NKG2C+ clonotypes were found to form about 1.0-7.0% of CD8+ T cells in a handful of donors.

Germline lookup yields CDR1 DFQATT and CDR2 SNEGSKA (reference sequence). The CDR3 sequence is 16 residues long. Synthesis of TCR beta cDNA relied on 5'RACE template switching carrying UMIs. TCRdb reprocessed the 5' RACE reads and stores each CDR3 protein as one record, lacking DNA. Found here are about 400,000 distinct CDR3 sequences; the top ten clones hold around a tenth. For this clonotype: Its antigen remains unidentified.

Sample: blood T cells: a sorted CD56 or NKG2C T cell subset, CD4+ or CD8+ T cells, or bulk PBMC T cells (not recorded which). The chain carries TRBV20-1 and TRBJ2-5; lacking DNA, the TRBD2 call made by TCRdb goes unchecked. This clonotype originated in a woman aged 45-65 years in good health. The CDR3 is CSASKVAGSWGETQYF.